This T cell receptor (beta chain) is drawn from a study of control samples from healthy donors and cancer patients. J was trimmed by 4 bases and V by 0 bases; bases with no gene match: 3. The CDR3 runs to 15 residues. Germline CDR1 SGHRS, CDR2 YFSETQ. Sequencing used immunoSEQ multiplex PCR; TCRdb keeps in-frame clones, though not all of them. The sample includes around 130,000 clones, around 89% of them seen just once. The rearrangement joins TRBV5-1 to TRBJ1-2, with 10 bases lining up with TRBD1. What was sequenced was blood. The sequence was collected from a man between 50 and 59 years old in good health. CDR3 region: CASSLGDRGVYGYTF. DNA of the CDR3: TGCGCCAGCAGCTTGGGGGACAGGGGCGTCTATGGCTACACCTTC. The variable domain in full, completed from reference TRBV5-1 and TRBJ1-2, reads KAGVTQTPRYLIKTRGQQVTLSCSPISGHRSVSWYQQTPGQGLQFLFEYFSETQRNKGNFPGRFSGRQFSNSRSEMNVSTLELGDSALYLCASSLGDRGVYGYTFGSGTRLTVV.